Listed here are 6 T cell receptor beta chains from one sample, sequenced in a study of CD8+ T cells in alopecia areata. Treatment noted: oral pan-JAK inhibitor, 5-10 mg twice daily. Reverse transcription of extracted RNA yielded cDNA, which provided the sequencing template. The method was immunoSEQ multiplex PCR; TCRdb's version includes in-frame clones alone and lacks a portion of them. The sample lists roughly 110,000 clones, roughly 55% occurring once. The specimen was CD8+ T cells sorted from blood, collected at week 24, from a patient treated with tofacitinib. These receptors were obtained from a human donor with alopecia areata.

The chain employs TRBV7-9 and TRBJ2-5; D is ambiguous. This CDR3 has 13 amino acids. Trimming removed 0 bases from V and 1 base from J, with 3 bases in between. Germline V gene data show CDR1 as SEHNR and CDR2 as FQNEAQ (reference sequence). The CDR3 loop is CASSLASQETQYF. In nucleotides, the CDR3 is TGTGCCAGCAGCTTAGCTTCCCAAGAGACCCAGTACTTC.

The table lists this clone with a few counts. This chain uses TRBV27 with TRBJ1-1; no clear D gene. The CDR3 is 13 amino acids. V was pared by 5 bases and J by 6 bases, with 13 bases between. Looked up from germline, CDR1 is MNHEY and CDR2 is SMNVEV (reference sequence). This chain's CDR3 is CASSPQVSSEAFF. The CDR3 bases are TGTGCCAGCAGTCCTCAGGTGTCTTCTGAAGCTTTCTTT.

V and J are TRBV7-9 and TRBJ2-3; D ambiguous. CDR1 and CDR2 (germline): SEHNR, FQNEAQ (reference sequence). The germline V and J ends were trimmed by 0 bases and 0 bases, with 7 bases remaining between them. This CDR3 has 15 residues. The CDR3 coding sequence is TGTGCCAGCAGCTTAGCGGTTACTAGCACAGATACGCAGTATTTT. Its protein product is CASSLAVTSTDTQYF.

The chain joins TRBV16 to TRBJ1-2; 7 bases align to TRBD1. Per germline, CDR1 KGHSY and CDR2 FQNENV. V shed 0 bases and J 3 bases; nucleotides not matched to a gene: 10. This CDR3 is built from 17 residues. The CDR3 loop reads CASSQSLVAGGDYGYTF. CDR3 DNA sequence: TGTGCCAGCAGCCAATCTTTGGTGGCAGGGGGTGACTATGGCTACACCTTC.

As DNA, the CDR3 is TGTGCCAGCAGTTGGGCAGGGGCCTCCTACAATGAGCAGTTCTTC. Its translation is CASSWAGASYNEQFF. The chain is built from TRBV11-2 and TRBJ2-1, with D possibly matching TRBD1 (6 bases). The CDR3 extends over 15 amino acids. Trimming pared 6 bases from V and 0 bases from J, leaving 12 bases between. Looked up from germline, CDR1 is SGHAT and CDR2 is FQNNGV.

This clone was counted only a few times. This chain joins TRBV29-1 and TRBJ2-5; TRBD1 agrees at 8 bases. V shed 3 bases and J 6 bases; nucleotides not matched to a gene: 6. Germline V gene sequence: CDR1 SQVTM, CDR2 ANQGSEA. This CDR3 has 13 residues. This chain's CDR3 is CSVEEQGEKTQYF. The CDR3 DNA is TGCAGCGTTGAGGAACAGGGGGAAAAGACCCAGTACTTC.